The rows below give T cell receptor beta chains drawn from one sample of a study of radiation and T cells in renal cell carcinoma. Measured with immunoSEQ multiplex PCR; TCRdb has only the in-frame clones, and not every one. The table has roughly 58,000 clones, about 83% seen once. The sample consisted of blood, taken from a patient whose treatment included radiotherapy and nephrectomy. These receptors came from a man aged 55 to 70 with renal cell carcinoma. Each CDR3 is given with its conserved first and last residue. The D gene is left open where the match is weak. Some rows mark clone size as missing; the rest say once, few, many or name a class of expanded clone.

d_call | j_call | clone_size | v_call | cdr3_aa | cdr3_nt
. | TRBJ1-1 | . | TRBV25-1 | CASSDRAFGGRAFF | TGTGCCAGCAGTGATCGTGCATTTGGAGGAAGAGCTTTCTTT
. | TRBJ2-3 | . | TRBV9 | CASRGGDDTQYF | TGTGCCAGCAGGGGTGGCGACGATACGCAGTATTTT
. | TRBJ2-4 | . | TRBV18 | CASSPERTKNIQYF | TGTGCCAGCTCCCCGGAGAGGACGAAAAACATTCAGTACTTC
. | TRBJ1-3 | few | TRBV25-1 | CASSPAAGGNTIYF | TGTGCCAGCAGCCCAGCAGCAGGTGGAAACACCATATATTTT
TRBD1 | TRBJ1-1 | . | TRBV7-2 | CASSGRQGARNTEAFF | TGTGCCAGCAGCGGTCGACAGGGGGCGAGGAACACTGAAGCTTTCTTT
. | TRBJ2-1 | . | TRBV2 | CASSDTGSSYNEQFF | TGTGCCAGCAGTGATACAGGGAGCTCCTACAATGAGCAGTTCTTC
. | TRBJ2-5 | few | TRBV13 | CASRMAAGASAETQYF | TGTGCCAGCAGGATGGCGGCGGGGGCTTCGGCAGAGACCCAGTACTTC
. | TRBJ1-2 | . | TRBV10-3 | CAISEEAPKGGYTF | TGTGCCATCAGTGAAGAGGCCCCCAAAGGTGGCTACACCTTC
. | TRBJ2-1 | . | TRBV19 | CASSALGDNEQFF | TGTGCCAGTAGTGCCCTGGGAGACAATGAGCAGTTCTTC
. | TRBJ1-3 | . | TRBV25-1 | CASKQGSSGNTIYF | TGTGCCAGCAAGCAGGGGTCCTCTGGAAACACCATATATTTT
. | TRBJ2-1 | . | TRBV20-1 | CSARKVNEQFF | TGCAGTGCTCGCAAGGTAAATGAGCAGTTCTTC
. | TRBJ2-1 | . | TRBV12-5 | CASGLSRTAGSYNEQFF | TGTGCTAGTGGTTTGTCCCGTACTGCTGGGTCCTACAATGAGCAGTTCTTC
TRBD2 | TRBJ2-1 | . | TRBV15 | CATSIASGSYNEQFF | TGTGCCACCAGCATCGCTAGCGGTTCCTACAATGAGCAGTTCTTC
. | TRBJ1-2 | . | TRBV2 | CASIRDTIFASGYTF | TGTGCCAGCATCCGGGACACCATCTTTGCTTCTGGCTACACCTTC
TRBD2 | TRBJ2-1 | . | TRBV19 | CASSIASGGSGEQFF | TGTGCCAGTAGTATTGCTAGCGGGGGTTCAGGTGAGCAGTTCTTC
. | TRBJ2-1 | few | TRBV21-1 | CASSPSCIRDTPFF | TGTGCCAGCAGCCCCTCTTGTATCCGGGACACCCCGTTCTTC
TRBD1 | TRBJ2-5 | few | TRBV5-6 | CASSSPRQGEETQYF | TGTGCCAGCAGCTCCCCCCGACAGGGCGAGGAGACCCAGTACTTC
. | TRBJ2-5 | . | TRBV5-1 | CASSLGGVPQETQYF | TGCGCCAGCAGCTTGGGTGGGGTCCCCCAAGAGACCCAGTACTTC
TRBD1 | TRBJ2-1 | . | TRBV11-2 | CASSFKGAGAGDEQFF | TGTGCCAGCAGCTTTAAGGGGGCAGGCGCTGGGGATGAGCAGTTCTTC
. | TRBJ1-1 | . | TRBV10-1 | CASSATTANTEAFF | TGCGCCAGCAGTGCAACCACAGCCAACACTGAAGCTTTCTTT
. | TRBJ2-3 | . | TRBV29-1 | CSVEDLHRAFYTDTQYF | TGCAGCGTTGAAGATCTTCACAGGGCTTTTTACACAGATACGCAGTATTTT
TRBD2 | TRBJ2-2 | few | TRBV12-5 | CASGSRLAGGTGELFF | TGTGCTAGTGGCTCCAGACTAGCGGGAGGCACCGGGGAGCTGTTTTTT
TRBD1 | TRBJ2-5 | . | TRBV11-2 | CASSFDPDRGETQYF | TGTGCCAGCAGCTTCGACCCTGACAGGGGAGAGACCCAGTACTTC
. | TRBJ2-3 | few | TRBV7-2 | CASSLSGPTDTQYF | TGTGCCAGCAGCTTAAGTGGACCCACAGATACGCAGTATTTT
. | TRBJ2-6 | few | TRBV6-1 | CASSDRSSGANVLTF | TGTGCCAGCAGTGACAGGTCCTCTGGGGCCAACGTCCTGACTTTC
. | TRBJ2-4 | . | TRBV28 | CASSLPPGLSSVTKNIQYF | TGTGCCAGCAGCCTGCCCCCCGGACTTAGTTCGGTAACCAAAAACATTCAGTACTTC
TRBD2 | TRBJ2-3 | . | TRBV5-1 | CASRRLGLAGTDTQYF | TGCGCCAGCAGACGCCTTGGACTAGCGGGCACAGATACGCAGTATTTT
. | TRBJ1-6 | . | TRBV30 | CAWSEGSNSPLHF | TGTGCCTGGAGTGAGGGTTCGAATTCACCCCTCCACTTT
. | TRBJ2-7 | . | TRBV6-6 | CASSSTGHSQDEQYF | TGTGCCAGCAGTTCCACGGGACACTCGCAGGACGAGCAGTACTTC
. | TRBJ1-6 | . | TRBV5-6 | CASSLTGSPGSPLHF | TGTGCCAGCAGCTTGACAGGGAGCCCTGGTTCACCCCTCCACTTT
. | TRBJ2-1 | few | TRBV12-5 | CASERLDEQFF | TGTGCTAGTGAAAGGCTAGATGAGCAGTTCTTC
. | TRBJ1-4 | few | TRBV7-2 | CASSLSSLGEKLFF | TGTGCCAGCAGCTTGTCCTCACTGGGCGAAAAACTGTTTTTT
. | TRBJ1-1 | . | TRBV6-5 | CASSKGGRWTEAFF | TGTGCCAGCAGCAAAGGGGGACGCTGGACTGAAGCTTTCTTT
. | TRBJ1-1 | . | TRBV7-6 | CASSPRRPGPNTEAFF | TGTGCCAGCAGCCCCCGCAGGCCAGGGCCCAACACTGAAGCTTTCTTT
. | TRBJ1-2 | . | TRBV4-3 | CASSQDAVAQGYTF | TGCGCCAGCAGCCAAGATGCAGTAGCACAGGGCTACACCTTC
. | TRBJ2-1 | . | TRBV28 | CASSSGVHEQFF | TGTGCCAGCAGTTCCGGGGTCCATGAGCAGTTCTTC
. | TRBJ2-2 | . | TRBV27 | CASSFSFGGELFF | TGTGCCAGCAGTTTTTCCTTCGGGGGGGAGCTGTTTTTT
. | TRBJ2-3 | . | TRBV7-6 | CASSYRDSGTDTQYF | TGTGCCAGCAGCTACCGGGATTCAGGCACAGATACGCAGTATTTT
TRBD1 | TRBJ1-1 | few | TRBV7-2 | CASSLVVGQEAFF | TGTGCCAGCAGCTTAGTGGTGGGACAGGAAGCTTTCTTT
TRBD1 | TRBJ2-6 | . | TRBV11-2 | CASSPGTGASGANVLTF | TGTGCCAGCAGCCCCGGGACAGGGGCATCCGGGGCCAACGTCCTGACTTTC
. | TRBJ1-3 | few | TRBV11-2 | CASSLEWNTIYF | TGTGCCAGCAGCTTAGAATGGAACACCATATATTTT
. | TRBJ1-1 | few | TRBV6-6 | CASSYLTANTEAFF | TGTGCCAGCAGTTACCTGACGGCGAACACTGAAGCTTTCTTT
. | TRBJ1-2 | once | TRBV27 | CASSLVAGGGANYGYTF | TGTGCCAGCAGTTTAGTGGCGGGAGGAGGCGCTAACTATGGCTACACCTTC
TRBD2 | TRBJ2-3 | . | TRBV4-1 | CASSQGGLAGATDTQYF | TGCGCCAGCAGCCAAGGGGGACTAGCGGGAGCAACAGATACGCAGTATTTT
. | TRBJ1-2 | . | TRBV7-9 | CASIQISNYGYTF | TGTGCCAGCATCCAAATATCGAACTATGGCTACACCTTC
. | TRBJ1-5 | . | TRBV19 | CASKSGQGTVQPQHF | TGTGCCAGTAAAAGTGGGCAGGGGACGGTTCAGCCCCAGCATTTT
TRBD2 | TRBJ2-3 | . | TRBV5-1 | CASSPGTRGDTQYF | TGCGCCAGCAGCCCGGGGACTAGAGGAGATACGCAGTATTTT
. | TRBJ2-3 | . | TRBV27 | CASSLRSTDTQYF | TGTGCCAGCAGTTTAAGAAGCACAGATACGCAGTATTTT
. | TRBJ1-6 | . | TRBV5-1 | CASTPDEVGAGYNSPLHF | TGCGCCAGCACCCCCGACGAGGTGGGGGCGGGCTATAATTCACCCCTCCACTTT